This TCR beta chain comes out of a study of immune heterogeneity within non-small cell lung tumors. On the study more broadly: There were a handful of squamous cell carcinomas, approximately ten non-squamous carcinomas and 1 tumor not otherwise specified. Findings and limits, study-wide: Each patient largely had their own distinct set of high-frequency T-cell receptor beta clonotypes. Recurrence of identical dominant CDR3 beta clonotypes was observed across tumor sites within a patient, alongside site-unique high-frequency clones.

This clonotype was observed a few times. Its antigen is unidentified. TCR beta CDR3 was amplified by multiplex PCR using 32 V and 13 J primers. A single record per CDR3 protein comes from TCRdb applying MiXCR to the multiplex PCR reads. This table holds some 31,000 distinct CDR3 sequences, 25% to 30% found once. CDR1 and CDR2 (germline): SGDLS, YYNGEE. Trimming shortened V by 4 bases and J by 3 bases, and 14 bases separated the two germline ends. The CDR3 totals 14 residues. The authors used roughly 650 ng of bulk tumor genomic DNA per sample as template. Multiple biopsies spaced far apart were taken from each primary tumor during surgery. Patients underwent curative surgery for non-small cell lung cancer (untreated and newly diagnosed). The donors were patients with newly diagnosed non-small cell lung cancer undergoing curative-intent surgery.

The sequencing input was lung tumor tissue. The receptor was isolated from a middle-aged man with non-small cell lung cancer. The chain has TRBV9 and TRBJ2-7; TRBD2 is a possible D gene (6 bases). The CDR3 loop reads CASSSNPSDYEQYF. In DNA, the CDR3 is TGTGCCAGCAGCTCCAACCCTAGCGACTACGAGCAGTACTTC.